Listed here is a single TCR beta chain. What it recognizes is unknown. Each of the sorted populations had a purity greater than 95%. These data come from a study of beta chain features in type 1 diabetes. Study observations and caveats: All four CD4+ subsets from Type 1 diabetes patients carried moderately but significantly shorter TCRB CDR3s. In cDNA sequencing, cells with high TCR expression could be over-represented. VDJ junctions from type 1 diabetes patients carried fewer insertions and larger deletions.

The isolated RNA, all of it, was reverse transcribed, so expressed TCRB transcripts were what got sequenced. Samples drawn from stem cell-like memory T cells averaged approximately 1 million reads. TCRdb's table, derived via immunoSEQ multiplex PCR, lists solely in-frame clones and lacks some. The sample contains some 16,000 clones, approximately 79% of which appear only once. This CDR3 is 15 amino acids long. The germline CDR1 and CDR2 sequences are SNHLY and FYNNEI. Between the trimmed V and J ends, which lost 2 bases and 2 bases, there was a span of 12 bases. The genes are TRBV2 and TRBJ1-1; D is undetermined. Sequences were obtained from stem cell memory CD4+ T cells from blood. The receptor was isolated from a young woman with type 1 diabetes. The CDR3 DNA reads TGTGCCAGCAGTGAATTTGTAGCGGCCAACACTGAAGCTTTCTTT. Its protein product is CASSEFVAANTEAFF.